What follows is one TCR beta chain and its context. CDR3 length equals 17 residues. Trimming left V 0 bases short and J 2 bases short, with 14 bases between. Germline V CDR1 and CDR2: SGHVS, FQNEAQ. This entry comes from a study of blood T cell repertoires in COVID-19. Measured with immunoSEQ multiplex PCR; TCRdb has only the in-frame clones, and not every one. The profile covers some 140,000 clones, with more than 70% appearing a single time and less than 7% taken by the ten largest. The sequenced sample consisted of PBMCs or T cells enriched from blood (not recorded which). The receptor comes from a man aged 35 to 55 with acute COVID-19. This sequence joins TRBV7-8 and TRBJ1-5; D uncertain. This CDR3 is CASSLALGVGGNQPQHF. DNA of the CDR3: TGTGCCAGCAGCTTAGCCCTCGGAGTAGGTGGCAATCAGCCCCAGCATTTT.